The 11 T cell receptor beta chains below come from one sample, sequenced in a study of T cell clonality in common variable immunodeficiency. Sequencing used immunoSEQ multiplex PCR; TCRdb keeps in-frame clones, though not all of them. The sample has 35,000 to 55,000 clones, none seen only once. Source material: peripheral blood mononuclear cells. These receptor sequences come from a person aged 18 to 70 in good health.

This clone was counted ten times or more. The observed sequence ends 3 residues before the CDR3 terminus, with the missing tail filled in from the germline J gene. This same CDR3 is encoded by further DNA sequences in the sample. V usage is TRBV18 and J usage is TRBJ2-1, with 9 bases fitting TRBD2. Looked up from germline, CDR1 is KGHSH and CDR2 is LQKENI. The CDR3 covers 19 residues. V lost 0 bases to trimming and J lost 3 bases; unmatched junction nucleotides: 12. The part of the CDR3 DNA that was read is TGTGCCAGCTCACCACCCAGGTTTAGCGGGGGTTCCCTCTACAATGAG. This gives the protein CASSPPRFSGGSLYNE. The entire CDR3 is CASSPPRFSGGSLYNEQFF. Full variable domain (rest looked up from reference TRBV18 and TRBJ2-1): NAGVMQNPRHLVRRRGQEARLRCSPMKGHSHVYWYRQLPEEGLKFMVYLQKENIIDESGMPKERFSAEFPKEGPSILRIQQVVRGDSAAYFCASSPPRFSGGSLYNEQFFGPGTRLTVL.

This clone was counted many times. The read finishes 3 residues shy of the CDR3 end, and the germline J gene is used to complete it. J is TRBJ2-1 and V is TRBV11-2; 11 nucleotides match TRBD2. J lost 7 bases, V lost 5 bases, and 7 bases had no gene match. Germline V lookup: CDR1 SGHAT, CDR2 FQNNGV. This CDR3 contains 15 residues. This chain's CDR3 is CASSPTSGSWNEQFF. The part of the CDR3 DNA that was read is TGTGCCAGCAGCCCTACTAGCGGGAGTTGGAATGAG.

This clone appeared a few times. The CDR3 extends 3 residues past the end of the read, so its final part is completed from the germline J gene. The chain employs TRBV7-2 and TRBJ1-3; TRBD1 might be the D (6 bases). CDR1 and CDR2 (germline): SGHTA, FQGNSA. The CDR3 totals 15 residues. The V gene lost 5 bases and the J gene lost 0 bases, with 11 bases spanning the gap. The CDR3 DNA, read in part, is TGTGCCAGCAGCACTGGGACATCCTCTGGAAACACC. Protein product: CASSTGTSSGNT. The CDR3 reads in full as CASSTGTSSGNTIYF.

In this sample, this clone turned up many times. The read ends 3 residues before the CDR3 terminus; that terminus is restored from the germline J gene. J is TRBJ1-1 and V is TRBV13; possible D gene TRBD1, 6 bases. Trimming shortened V by 0 bases and J by 3 bases, and 20 bases separated the two germline ends. From germline, CDR1 is PRHDT and CDR2 FYEKMQ (reference sequence). This CDR3 comprises 18 residues. The sequenced CDR3 bases are TGTGCCAGCAGCTTAGGCCTAACAGGGCGAGGTAGGGACACTGAA. Translating gives CASSLGLTGRGRDTE. In full, the CDR3 reads CASSLGLTGRGRDTEAFF.

The table lists this clone with many counts. The DNA ends 3 residues before the CDR3 does, and the rest of the CDR3 is filled in from the germline J gene. The chain combines TRBV12-3 or TRBV12-4 with TRBJ2-2; no reliable D call. V lost 3 bases and J 3 bases, leaving 8 bases between the germline ends. This CDR3 has 14 residues. CDR3 DNA, as far as it was read: TGTGCCAGCAGTTTTCCTCTCTACACCGGGGAG. It translates to CASSFPLYTGE. The full CDR3 reads CASSFPLYTGELFF.

This clone was counted ten times or more. The read terminates 3 residues before the CDR3 end, so the remaining end is supplied by the germline J gene. The chain employs TRBV15 and TRBJ1-1, with 7 positions matching TRBD1. This CDR3 comprises 13 residues. The germline CDR1 and CDR2 sequences are LNHNV and YYDKDF (reference sequence). The ends lost 0 bases at V and 7 bases at J; junction bases unmatched: 2. CDR3 protein: CATSREGDSEAFF. CDR3 DNA, as far as it was read: TGTGCCACCAGCAGAGAAGGGGACAGTGAA. Using reference TRBV15 and TRBJ1-1 for the parts outside the CDR3, the full variable domain is DAMVIQNPRYQVTQFGKPVTLSCSQTLNHNVMYWYQQKSSQAPKLLFHYYDKDFNNEADTPDNFQSRRPNTSFCFLDIRSPGLGDTAMYLCATSREGDSEAFFGQGTRLTVV.

Ten or more counts support this clone. Read coverage stops 3 residues before the CDR3 terminus; the germline J gene supplies the remainder. The chain links TRBV5-1 to TRBJ2-7; 10 bases align to TRBD2. Trimming took 0 bases from V and 3 from J; bases not matched to a gene: 3. There are 15 residues in the CDR3. Germline V gene sequence: CDR1 SGHRS, CDR2 YFSETQ. The CDR3 bases that were read are TGCGCCAGCAGCTTGGGGACTAGCGGCTACTACGAG. This gives the protein CASSLGTSGYYE. The entire CDR3 is CASSLGTSGYYEQYF.

This clone was found many times. The read ends 3 residues before the CDR3 terminus; that terminus is restored from the germline J gene. This sample includes further DNA sequences coding for the same CDR3. This chain connects TRBV6-4 to TRBJ2-3; 11 bases are shared with TRBD2. Germline CDR1 is MRHNA and CDR2 is SNTAGT. The CDR3 contains 14 residues. The V and J ends lost 5 bases and 3 bases, in that order; junction bases with no gene match: 1. CDR3 protein: CASSLAGGTDTQYF. CDR3 bases read: TGTGCCAGCAGTTTAGCGGGAGGGACAGATACG.

This clone occurred many times. One end of the junction varies from germline; a read error may be responsible. From the germline J gene comes the end of the CDR3, since the read stops 3 residues before it. The chain uses TRBV4-2 and TRBJ1-3; D unresolved. From germline, CDR1 is LGHNA and CDR2 YNFKEQ. CDR3 size: 16 residues. CDR3 in amino acids: CASSQDLRVAGNTIYF. The CDR3 DNA, read in part, is TGCGCCAGCAGCCAAGATCTCAGAGTGGCCGGAAACACC.

This clone was picked up many times. The read terminates 3 residues before the CDR3 end, so the remaining end is supplied by the germline J gene. The V gene is TRBV14, the J gene TRBJ2-2; TRBD1 is a possible D gene (5 bases). Germline V gives CDR1 SGHDN, CDR2 FVKESK. The V end lost 5 bases, the J end lost 0 bases, and 10 bases lay between the germline ends. CDR3 length: 15 amino acids. CDR3 DNA, as far as it was read: TGTGCCAGCAGCAAGGGGTTCGCGAACACCGGGGAG. It encodes CASSKGFANTGE. The entire CDR3 reads CASSKGFANTGELFF.

Ten or more counts support this clone. From the germline J gene comes the end of the CDR3, since the read stops 3 residues before it. This chain joins TRBV20-1 and TRBJ1-1; no clear D. The CDR3 contains 12 residues. Germline CDR1 reads DFQATT; CDR2 reads SNEGSKA (reference sequence). The ends were cut back, 3 bases at V and 7 bases at J, with 12 bases in the middle. The part of the CDR3 DNA that was read is TGCAGTGCTAGGTCCCCGGGGATTGAA. This encodes CSARSPGIE. The CDR3, in full, reads CSARSPGIEAFF.